A selection of T cell receptor beta chains follows, all from one sample in a study of cytomegalovirus exposure and HLA in healthy donors. Generated by immunoSEQ multiplex PCR, the TCRdb table keeps only in-frame clones and is missing some. The table lists 170,000 or so clones, about 80% of them singletons, with around 2.8% in the top ten. The sample comprised PBMCs. The source of these receptors is a woman younger than 30 in good health and CMV-seropositive. The CDR3 runs from the conserved cysteine through the conserved F or W. D genes are given only for firm matches. Part of the rows lack a size; the others show once, few, many or a class for expanded clones.

J,size,D,V,CDR3,DNA
TRBJ2-3,-,TRBD1,TRBV5-1,CASSPRGPSRSTDTQYF,TGCGCCAGCAGCCCAAGGGGGCCTAGCAGAAGCACAGATACGCAGTATTTT
TRBJ1-1,-,-,TRBV5-1,CASSLGGANTEAFF,TGCGCCAGCAGCTTGGGCGGTGCGAACACTGAAGCTTTCTTT
TRBJ1-1,-,-,TRBV7-7,CASSLATGSEAFF,TGTGCCAGCAGCTTAGCTACAGGGTCCGAAGCTTTCTTT
TRBJ2-7,once,-,TRBV18,CASSPRGESYEQYF,TGTGCCAGCTCACCGCGGGGTGAGTCCTACGAGCAGTACTTC
TRBJ1-5,-,TRBD1,TRBV4-1,CASSHRGDQPQHF,TGCGCCAGCAGCCACAGGGGGGATCAGCCCCAGCATTTT
TRBJ1-2,-,-,TRBV19,CASRAGNYGYTF,TGTGCCAGTAGGGCAGGGAACTATGGCTACACCTTC
TRBJ1-5,-,-,TRBV6-1,CASSQGSNQPQHF,TGTGCCAGCAGTCAGGGGTCTAATCAGCCCCAGCATTTT
TRBJ2-7,-,-,TRBV27,CASSLSGGARYEQYF,TGTGCCAGCAGTTTATCGGGGGGGGCGCGGTACGAGCAGTACTTC
TRBJ2-1,-,TRBD2,TRBV7-6,CASSLGGGNEQFF,TGTGCCAGCAGCTTAGGCGGGGGCAATGAGCAGTTCTTC
TRBJ2-2,-,-,TRBV4-1,CASSARDINTGELFF,TGCGCCAGCAGCGCCCGGGACATTAACACCGGGGAGCTGTTTTTT
TRBJ1-5,-,TRBD1,TRBV6-5,CASSSGGDQPQHF,TGTGCCAGCAGTTCAGGGGGCGATCAGCCCCAGCATTTT
TRBJ2-2,-,TRBD2,TRBV6-5,CATRTSGGAGELFF,TGTGCCACCCGGACTAGCGGGGGGGCTGGGGAGCTGTTTTTT
TRBJ2-1,-,-,TRBV7-2,CASSSPPDTLYNEQFF,TGTGCCAGCAGCTCGCCGCCCGACACCCTCTACAATGAGCAGTTCTTC
TRBJ2-5,-,-,TRBV6-5,CASSYRGGGETQYF,TGTGCCAGCAGTTACCGTGGGGGCGGAGAGACCCAGTACTTC
TRBJ1-2,-,-,TRBV27,CASSLWGPNRSNFYGYTF,TGTGCCAGCAGTTTATGGGGCCCAAACAGGAGCAATTTTTATGGCTACACCTTC
TRBJ1-1,-,TRBD1,TRBV7-9,CASSLTGTEKTAFF,TGTGCCAGCAGCTTAACCGGGACAGAAAAAACGGCTTTCTTT
TRBJ2-4,-,TRBD2,TRBV2,CASGQRLAGMRDIQYF,TGTGCCAGCGGCCAAAGACTAGCGGGGATGAGGGACATTCAGTACTTC
TRBJ1-6,-,-,TRBV10-2,CASRGRLNSPLHF,TGCGCCAGCAGGGGCAGGCTTAATTCACCCCTCCACTTT
TRBJ2-7,-,-,TRBV13,CASSLEEQPYEQYF,TGTGCCAGCAGCTTAGAAGAACAGCCCTACGAGCAGTACTTC
TRBJ2-7,-,TRBD2,TRBV7-7,CASAPAGGPYEQYF,TGTGCCAGCGCGCCGGCGGGGGGGCCCTACGAGCAGTACTTC
TRBJ2-2,-,-,TRBV4-3,CASSRRSDSRELFF,TGCGCCAGCAGCCGTCGGAGCGATTCACGGGAGCTGTTTTTT
TRBJ1-2,-,TRBD1,TRBV29-1,CSVEDGQGALYTF,TGCAGCGTTGAAGATGGACAGGGGGCATTGTACACCTTC
TRBJ2-5,-,-,TRBV6-1,CASSTTGTGQTQYF,TGTGCCAGCAGTACAACAGGGACGGGACAGACCCAGTACTTC
TRBJ1-2,-,-,TRBV14,CASSRTVAGDGYTF,TGTGCCAGCAGTCGGACAGTAGCGGGAGATGGCTACACCTTC
TRBJ1-1,-,-,TRBV19,CASRAGGDTEAFF,TGTGCCAGTAGGGCGGGTGGCGACACTGAAGCTTTCTTT
TRBJ1-1,-,-,TRBV6-5,CASSYVAGEGTLF,TGTGCCAGCAGTTACGTCGCGGGAGAGGGGACTTTGTTT
TRBJ2-3,-,-,TRBV6-1,CASSFRGDTQYF,TGTGCCAGCAGCTTCAGAGGAGATACGCAGTATTTT
TRBJ2-3,-,TRBD2,TRBV9,CASSPGGLVYPSDTQYF,TGTGCCAGCAGCCCTGGGGGACTAGTGTATCCATCAGATACGCAGTATTTT
TRBJ2-2,-,-,TRBV7-6,CASSLAGPGELFF,TGTGCCAGCAGCTTAGCGGGGCCCGGGGAGCTGTTTTTT
TRBJ1-2,-,TRBD1,TRBV6-5,CASFTGTALVYGYTF,TGTGCCAGCTTCACCGGGACAGCCCTCGTCTATGGCTACACCTTC
TRBJ1-1,-,-,TRBV4-2,CASSQDQGLNTEAFF,TGTGCCAGCAGCCAAGACCAGGGGTTGAACACTGAAGCTTTCTTT
TRBJ1-3,-,-,TRBV7-2,CASSGDRVSGNTIYF,TGTGCCAGCAGCGGAGACCGAGTCTCTGGAAACACCATATATTTT
TRBJ2-7,-,-,TRBV11-2,CASSLRGYEQYF,TGTGCCAGCAGCCTCAGGGGTTACGAGCAGTACTTC
TRBJ2-1,-,-,TRBV4-1,CASSQSGGEQFF,TGCGCCAGCAGCCAGAGCGGAGGTGAGCAGTTCTTC
TRBJ2-3,-,TRBD2,TRBV6-1,CASSELAGGIDTQYF,TGTGCCAGCAGTGAACTAGCGGGGGGGATAGATACGCAGTATTTT
TRBJ2-5,-,-,TRBV2,CASSELARGETQYF,TGTGCCAGCAGTGAGTTGGCTCGAGGAGAGACCCAGTACTTC
TRBJ1-2,-,-,TRBV11-2,CASSLVRDLDGYTF,TGTGCCAGCAGCTTAGTCAGGGATCTGGATGGCTACACCTTC
TRBJ2-7,-,-,TRBV7-9,CASSSGTKSASYEQYF,TGTGCCAGCAGCTCCGGGACAAAGTCCGCTTCCTACGAGCAGTACTTC
TRBJ2-3,-,-,TRBV19,CASQPQGTDTQYF,TGTGCCAGTCAACCCCAGGGAACAGATACGCAGTATTTT
TRBJ1-1,-,-,TRBV7-2,CASSLGGGRTEAFF,TGTGCCAGCAGCTTAGGAGGGGGTCGGACTGAAGCTTTCTTT
TRBJ2-5,-,TRBD1,TRBV2,CASSVEQGQETQYF,TGTGCCAGCAGTGTCGAACAGGGGCAAGAGACCCAGTACTTC
TRBJ2-5,-,TRBD2,TRBV25-1,CASREAGARQTQYF,TGTGCCAGCAGAGAAGCGGGGGCGCGGCAGACCCAGTACTTC
TRBJ1-2,-,-,TRBV5-6,CASSNEIQGNGYTF,TGTGCCAGCAGCAACGAAATTCAGGGGAATGGCTACACCTTC
TRBJ1-5,-,-,TRBV7-8,CASSLGGEAQHF,TGTGCCAGCAGCTTAGGGGGGGAGGCCCAGCATTTT
TRBJ2-1,-,-,TRBV9,CASSTRTGEIDEQFF,TGTGCCAGCAGCACCCGGACTGGGGAGATCGATGAGCAGTTCTTC
TRBJ1-1,-,-,TRBV18,CASYSRGMDTEAFF,TGTGCCAGTTACTCAAGGGGGATGGACACTGAAGCTTTCTTT
TRBJ2-2,-,TRBD2,TRBV10-3,CAISPRGGTGNTGELFF,TGTGCCATCAGTCCCCGGGGGGGGACGGGTAACACCGGGGAGCTGTTTTTT